The subject of this entry is one T cell receptor (beta chain). Trimming at V came to 4 bases and at J to 1 base, leaving 7 bases not matched to a gene. Germline V CDR1 and CDR2: KGHDR, SFDVKD. This CDR3 has 16 residues. This entry comes from a study of blood T cell repertoires in COVID-19. Overall study context: The United States, Italy and Spain were the sources of the acute and convalescent COVID-19 samples.

Patients in Seattle were enrolled during active infection, then followed longitudinally. TCRdb's table, derived via immunoSEQ multiplex PCR, lists solely in-frame clones and lacks some. Here the sample spans fewer than 700,000 clones, 85% to 90% being singletons. The TCR comes from a woman between 45 and 65 years old with COVID-19, enrolled during active disease. V is TRBV24-1 and J is TRBJ2-5; TRBD2 agrees at 8 bases. Sequenced material: peripheral blood. In nucleotides, the CDR3 is TGTGCCACCAGTGACCCCATAACTAGCGGCCAAGAGACCCAGTACTTC. Its protein product is CATSDPITSGQETQYF.